Included here is one TCR beta chain sequence, with context. The antigen is unknown. Unexposed donor CD4+ T cells date from 2011-2018, before the COVID-19 pandemic. CD4+ T cells were isolated from the cells after 10 days of culture. Each well had 2 million to 2.5 million PBMCs in 5% human AB serum with IL-2. The junction had 3 bases not matched to a gene; V was cut back by 5 bases and J by 4 bases. Germline V lookup: CDR1 LNHDA, CDR2 SQIVND (reference sequence). The CDR3 contains 13 residues. This sample is drawn from a study of CD4 T cells in relation to SARS-CoV-2 and coronaviruses. Study in general: Crossreactive spike epitopes shared across donors were mapped to their HLA restriction. General study findings and limits: About 64% of donors had memory CD4+ clonotypes crossrecognizing SARS-CoV-2 and common cold coronavirus spike.

The repertoire was sequenced with immunoSEQ multiplex PCR; TCRdb's copy has only in-frame clones and lacks some. In the table there are approximately 11,000 clones, approximately 74% of which are singletons. The TCR sequence derives from a human donor in good health. The sample consisted of CD4+ T cells from PBMCs, cultured in vitro. This chain uses TRBV19 with TRBJ2-5, with TRBD1 identical over 8 bases. CDR3 residues: CASSGQGGETQYF. The CDR3 region has the DNA TGTGCCAGTAGTGGACAGGGTGGAGAGACCCAGTACTTC. The full variable domain, rest sourced from reference TRBV19 and TRBJ2-5, is DGGITQSPKYLFRKEGQNVTLSCEQNLNHDAMYWYRQDPGQGLRLIYYSQIVNDFQKGDIAEGYSVSREKKESFPLTVTSAQKNPTAFYLCASSGQGGETQYFGPGTRLLVL.